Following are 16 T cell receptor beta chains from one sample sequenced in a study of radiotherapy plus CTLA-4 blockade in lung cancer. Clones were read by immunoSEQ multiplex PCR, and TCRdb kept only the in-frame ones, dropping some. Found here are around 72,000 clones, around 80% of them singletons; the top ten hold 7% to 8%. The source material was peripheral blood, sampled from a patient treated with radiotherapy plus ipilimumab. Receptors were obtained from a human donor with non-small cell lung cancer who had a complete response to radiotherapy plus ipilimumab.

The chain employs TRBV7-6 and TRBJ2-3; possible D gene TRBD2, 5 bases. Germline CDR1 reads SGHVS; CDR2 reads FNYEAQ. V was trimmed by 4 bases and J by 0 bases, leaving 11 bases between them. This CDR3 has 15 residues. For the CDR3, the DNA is TGTGCCAGCAGCTCGAGTAGCGTGAGCACAGATACGCAGTATTTT. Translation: CASSSSSVSTDTQYF.

CDR3: CAWASGTGGRGNQPQHF. CDR3 DNA sequence: TGTGCCTGGGCCTCCGGGACAGGGGGCCGAGGCAATCAGCCCCAGCATTTT. The chain uses TRBV30 and TRBJ1-5; 12 bases match TRBD1. V was pared by 5 bases and J by 2 bases, with 10 bases of the junction left unmatched. This CDR3 is 17 amino acids long. Germline V gene lookup returns CDR1 GTSNPN and CDR2 SVGIG (reference sequence).

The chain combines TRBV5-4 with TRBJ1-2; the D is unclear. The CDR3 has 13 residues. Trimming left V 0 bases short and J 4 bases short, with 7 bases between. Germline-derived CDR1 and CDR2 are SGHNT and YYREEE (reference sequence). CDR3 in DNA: TGTGCCAGCAGCTTGGATACTGGCTATGGCTACACCTTC. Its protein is CASSLDTGYGYTF. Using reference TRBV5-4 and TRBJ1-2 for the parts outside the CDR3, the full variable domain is ETGVTQSPTHLIKTRGQQVTLRCSSQSGHNTVSWYQQALGQGPQFIFQYYREEENGRGNFPPRFSGLQFPNYSSELNVNALELDDSALYLCASSLDTGYGYTFGSGTRLTVV.

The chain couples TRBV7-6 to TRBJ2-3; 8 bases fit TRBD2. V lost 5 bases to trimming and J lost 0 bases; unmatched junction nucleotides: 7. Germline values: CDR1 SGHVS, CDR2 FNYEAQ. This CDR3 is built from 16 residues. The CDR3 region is CASSITGLGSTDTQYF. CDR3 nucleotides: TGTGCCAGCAGCATAACGGGACTAGGGAGCACAGATACGCAGTATTTT.

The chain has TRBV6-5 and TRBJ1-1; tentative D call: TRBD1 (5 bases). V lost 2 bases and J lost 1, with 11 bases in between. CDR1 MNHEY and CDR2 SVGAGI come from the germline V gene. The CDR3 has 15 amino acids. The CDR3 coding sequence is TGTGCCAGCAGTTACACCCCTGGGGGGAACACTGAAGCTTTCTTT. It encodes CASSYTPGGNTEAFF.

In DNA form, the CDR3 reads TGTGCCAGCAGCCCCGGGACAGGGGTATCCTACGAGCAGTACTTC. As protein: CASSPGTGVSYEQYF. V is TRBV7-9 and J is TRBJ2-7; 10 positions agree with TRBD1. Germline V gene data show CDR1 as SEHNR and CDR2 as FQNEAQ (reference sequence). CDR3 length: 15 residues. Unmatched junction bases numbered 5, after V lost 5 bases and J lost 1 base.

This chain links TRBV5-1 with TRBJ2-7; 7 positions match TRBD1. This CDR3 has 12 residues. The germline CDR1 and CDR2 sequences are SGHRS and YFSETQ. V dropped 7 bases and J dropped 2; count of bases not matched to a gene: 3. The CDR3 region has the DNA TGCGCCAGCGGGGACAGCCCCTACGAGCAGTACTTC. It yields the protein CASGDSPYEQYF.

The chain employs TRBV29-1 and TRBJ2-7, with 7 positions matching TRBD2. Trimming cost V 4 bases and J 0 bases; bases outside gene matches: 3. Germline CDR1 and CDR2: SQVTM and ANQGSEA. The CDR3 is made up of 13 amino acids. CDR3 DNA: TGCAGCGTTGGTGGGACTACCTCCTACGAGCAGTACTTC. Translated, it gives CSVGGTTSYEQYF.

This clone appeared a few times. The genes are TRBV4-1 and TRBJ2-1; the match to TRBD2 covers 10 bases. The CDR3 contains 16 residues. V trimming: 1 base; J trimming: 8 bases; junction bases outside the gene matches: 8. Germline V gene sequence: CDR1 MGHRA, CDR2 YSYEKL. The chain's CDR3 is CASSQVIAGGWDEQFF. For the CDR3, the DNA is TGCGCCAGCAGCCAAGTAATAGCGGGAGGTTGGGATGAGCAGTTCTTC.

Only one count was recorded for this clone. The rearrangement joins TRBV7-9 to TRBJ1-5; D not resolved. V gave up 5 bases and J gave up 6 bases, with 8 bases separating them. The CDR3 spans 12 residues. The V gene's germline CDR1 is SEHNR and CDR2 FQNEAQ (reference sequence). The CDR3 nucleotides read TGTGCCAGCAGCAGCGACGGTCAGCCCCAGCATTTT. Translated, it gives CASSSDGQPQHF.

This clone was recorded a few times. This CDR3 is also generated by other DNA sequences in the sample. The CDR3 DNA follows: TGTGCCAGCGCGGGACGCTCCTACGAGCAGTACTTC. It yields the protein CASAGRSYEQYF. The chain combines TRBV7-9 with TRBJ2-7; D possibly corresponds to TRBD2 (6 bases). Per germline, CDR1 SEHNR and CDR2 FQNEAQ (reference sequence). V was shortened by 8 bases and J by 0 bases, with 8 bases between the two germline ends. The CDR3 has 12 residues.

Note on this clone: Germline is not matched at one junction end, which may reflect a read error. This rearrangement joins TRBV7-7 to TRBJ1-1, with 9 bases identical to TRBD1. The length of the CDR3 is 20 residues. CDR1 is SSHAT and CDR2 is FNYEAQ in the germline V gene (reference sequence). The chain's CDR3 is CASILPTVRDRALRDTEAFF. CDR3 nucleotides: TGTGCTAGCATCCTACCCACGGTCCGGGACAGGGCTTTAAGGGACACTGAAGCTTTCTTT.

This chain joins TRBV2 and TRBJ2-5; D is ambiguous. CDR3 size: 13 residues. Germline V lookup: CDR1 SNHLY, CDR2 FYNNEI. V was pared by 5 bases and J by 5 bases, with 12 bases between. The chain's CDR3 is CASSPPGRETQYF. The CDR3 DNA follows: TGTGCCAGCAGTCCACCGGGTCGGGAGACCCAGTACTTC.

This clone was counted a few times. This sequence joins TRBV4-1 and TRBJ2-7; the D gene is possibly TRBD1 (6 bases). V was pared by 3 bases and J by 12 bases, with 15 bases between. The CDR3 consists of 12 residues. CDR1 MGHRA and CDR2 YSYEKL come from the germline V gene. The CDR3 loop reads CASSHPRGNMYV. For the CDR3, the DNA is TGCGCCAGCAGCCATCCTAGGGGGAATATGTACGTC.

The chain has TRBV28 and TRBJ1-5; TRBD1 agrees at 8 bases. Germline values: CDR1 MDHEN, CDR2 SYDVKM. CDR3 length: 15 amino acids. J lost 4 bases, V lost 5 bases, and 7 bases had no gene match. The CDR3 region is CASSVGQGPNQPQHF. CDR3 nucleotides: TGTGCCAGCAGTGTAGGACAGGGTCCTAATCAGCCCCAGCATTTT.

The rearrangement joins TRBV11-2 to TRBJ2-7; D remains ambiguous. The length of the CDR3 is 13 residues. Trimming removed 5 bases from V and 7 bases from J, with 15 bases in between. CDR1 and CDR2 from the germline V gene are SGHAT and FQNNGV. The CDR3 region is CASSAPGLREQYF. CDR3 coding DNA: TGTGCCAGCAGCGCCCCTGGCCTGCGGGAGCAGTACTTC. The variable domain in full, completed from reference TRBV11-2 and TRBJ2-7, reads EAGVAQSPRYKIIEKRQSVAFWCNPISGHATLYWYQQILGQGPKLLIQFQNNGVVDDSQLPKDRFSAERLKGVDSTLKIQPAKLEDSAVYLCASSAPGLREQYFGPGTRLTVT.